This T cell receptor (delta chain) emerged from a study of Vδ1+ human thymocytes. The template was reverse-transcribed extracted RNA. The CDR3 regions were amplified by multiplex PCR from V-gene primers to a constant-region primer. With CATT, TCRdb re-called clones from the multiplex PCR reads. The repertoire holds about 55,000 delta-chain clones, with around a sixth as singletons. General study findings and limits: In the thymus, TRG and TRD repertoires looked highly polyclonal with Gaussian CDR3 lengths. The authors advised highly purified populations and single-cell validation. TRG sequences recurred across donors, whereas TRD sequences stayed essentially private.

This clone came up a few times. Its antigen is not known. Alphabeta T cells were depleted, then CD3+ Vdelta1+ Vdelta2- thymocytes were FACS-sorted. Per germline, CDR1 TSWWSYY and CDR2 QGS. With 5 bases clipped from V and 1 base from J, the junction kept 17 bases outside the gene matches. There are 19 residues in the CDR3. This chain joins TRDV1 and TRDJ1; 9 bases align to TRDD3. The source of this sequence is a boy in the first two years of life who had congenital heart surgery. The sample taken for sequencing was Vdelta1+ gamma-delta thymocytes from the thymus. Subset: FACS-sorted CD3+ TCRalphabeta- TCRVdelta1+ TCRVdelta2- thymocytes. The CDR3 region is CALGLPMGDNLGCTDKLIF. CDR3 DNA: TGTGCTCTTGGGCTCCCAATGGGGGATAATTTGGGATGCACCGATAAACTCATCTTT.